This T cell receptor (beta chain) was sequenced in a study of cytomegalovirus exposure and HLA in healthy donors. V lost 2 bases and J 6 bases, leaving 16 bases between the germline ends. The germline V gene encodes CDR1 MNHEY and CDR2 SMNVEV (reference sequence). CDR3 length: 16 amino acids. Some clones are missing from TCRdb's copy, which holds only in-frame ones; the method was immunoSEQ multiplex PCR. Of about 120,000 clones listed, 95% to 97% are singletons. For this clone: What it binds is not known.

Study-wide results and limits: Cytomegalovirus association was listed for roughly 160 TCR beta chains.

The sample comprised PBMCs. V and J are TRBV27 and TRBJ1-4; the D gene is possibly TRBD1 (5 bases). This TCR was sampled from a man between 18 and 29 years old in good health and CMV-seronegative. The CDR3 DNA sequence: TGTGCCAGCAGTTTAACTACGGACACGGTCTATGAAAAACTGTTTTTT. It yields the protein CASSLTTDTVYEKLFF.